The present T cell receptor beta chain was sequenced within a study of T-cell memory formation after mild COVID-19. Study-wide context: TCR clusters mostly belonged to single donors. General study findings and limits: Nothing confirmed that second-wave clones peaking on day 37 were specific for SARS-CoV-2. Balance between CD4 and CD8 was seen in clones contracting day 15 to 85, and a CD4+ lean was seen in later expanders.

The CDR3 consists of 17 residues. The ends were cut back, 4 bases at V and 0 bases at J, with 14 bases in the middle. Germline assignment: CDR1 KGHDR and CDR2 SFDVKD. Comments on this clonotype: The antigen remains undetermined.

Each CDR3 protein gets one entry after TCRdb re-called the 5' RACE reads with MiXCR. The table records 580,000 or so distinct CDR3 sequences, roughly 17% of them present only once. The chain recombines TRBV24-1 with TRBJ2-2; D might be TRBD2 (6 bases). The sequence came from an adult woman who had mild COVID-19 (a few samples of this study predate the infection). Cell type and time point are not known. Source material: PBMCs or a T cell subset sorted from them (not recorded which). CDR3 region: CATSDLLGGSNTGELFF. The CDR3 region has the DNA TGTGCCACCAGTGACCTCCTTGGGGGGTCGAACACCGGGGAGCTGTTTTTT.